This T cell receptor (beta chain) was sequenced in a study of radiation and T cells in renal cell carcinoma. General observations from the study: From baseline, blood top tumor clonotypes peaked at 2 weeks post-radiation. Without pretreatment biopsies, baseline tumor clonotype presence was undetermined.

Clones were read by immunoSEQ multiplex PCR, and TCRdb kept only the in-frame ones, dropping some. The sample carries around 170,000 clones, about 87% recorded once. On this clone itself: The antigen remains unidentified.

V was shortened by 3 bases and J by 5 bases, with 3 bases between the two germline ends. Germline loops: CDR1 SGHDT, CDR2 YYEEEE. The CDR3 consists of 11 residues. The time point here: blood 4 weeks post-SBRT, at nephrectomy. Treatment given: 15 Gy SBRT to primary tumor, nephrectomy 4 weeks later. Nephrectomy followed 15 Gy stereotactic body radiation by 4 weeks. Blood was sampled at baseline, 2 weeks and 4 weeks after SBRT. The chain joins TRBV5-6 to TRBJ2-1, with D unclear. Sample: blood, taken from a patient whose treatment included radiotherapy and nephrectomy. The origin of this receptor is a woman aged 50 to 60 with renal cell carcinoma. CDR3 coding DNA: TGTGCCAGCAGCTGGAACAATGAGCAGTTCTTC. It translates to CASSWNNEQFF.